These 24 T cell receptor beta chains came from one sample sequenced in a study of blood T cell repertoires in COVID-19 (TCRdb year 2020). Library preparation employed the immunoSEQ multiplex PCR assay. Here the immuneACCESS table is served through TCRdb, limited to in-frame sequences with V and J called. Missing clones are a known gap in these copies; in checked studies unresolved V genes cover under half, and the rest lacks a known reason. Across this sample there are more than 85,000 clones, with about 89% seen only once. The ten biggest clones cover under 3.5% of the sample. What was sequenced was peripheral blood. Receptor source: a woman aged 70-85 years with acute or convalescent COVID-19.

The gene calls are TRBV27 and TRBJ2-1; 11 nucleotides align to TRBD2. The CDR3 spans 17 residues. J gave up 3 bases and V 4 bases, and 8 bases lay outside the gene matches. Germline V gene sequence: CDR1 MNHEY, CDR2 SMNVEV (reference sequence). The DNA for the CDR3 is TGTGCCAGCAGTTCGAGACTAGCGGGATCACTCTACAATGAGCAGTTCTTC. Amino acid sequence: CASSSRLAGSLYNEQFF.

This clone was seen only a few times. The CDR3 DNA sequence: TGTGCCAGCAGCTTATCGGGCGGGAGGCCCTACAATGAGCAGTTCTTC. Its protein product is CASSLSGGRPYNEQFF. V is TRBV11-3 and J is TRBJ2-1, with 8 bases identical to TRBD2. The CDR3 is 16 residues long. The V and J ends lost 2 bases and 2 bases, in that order; junction bases with no gene match: 5. Germline loops: CDR1 SGHNT, CDR2 YENEEA.

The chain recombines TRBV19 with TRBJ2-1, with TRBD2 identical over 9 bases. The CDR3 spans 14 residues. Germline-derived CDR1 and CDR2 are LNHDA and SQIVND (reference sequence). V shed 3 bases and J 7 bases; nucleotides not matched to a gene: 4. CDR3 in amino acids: CASSMGGGVNEQFF. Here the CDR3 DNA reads TGTGCCAGTAGTATGGGCGGGGGGGTTAATGAGCAGTTCTTC.

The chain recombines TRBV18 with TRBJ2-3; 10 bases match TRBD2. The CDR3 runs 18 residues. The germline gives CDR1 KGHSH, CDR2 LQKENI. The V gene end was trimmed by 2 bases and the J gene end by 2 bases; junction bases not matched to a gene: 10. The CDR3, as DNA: TGTGCCAGCTCACCAATTGCAGCGGGGGGGTCCTTCACAGATACGCAGTATTTT. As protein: CASSPIAAGGSFTDTQYF.

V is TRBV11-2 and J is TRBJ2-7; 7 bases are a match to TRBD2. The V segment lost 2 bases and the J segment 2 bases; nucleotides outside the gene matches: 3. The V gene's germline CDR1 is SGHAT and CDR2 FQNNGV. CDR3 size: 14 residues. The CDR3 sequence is CASSLMLAAYEQYF. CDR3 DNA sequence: TGTGCCAGCAGCTTAATGCTAGCGGCCTACGAGCAGTACTTC.

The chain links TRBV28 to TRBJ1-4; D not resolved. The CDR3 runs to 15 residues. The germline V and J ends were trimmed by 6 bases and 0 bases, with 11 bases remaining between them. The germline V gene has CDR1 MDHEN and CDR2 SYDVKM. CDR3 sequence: CASRGGSPTNEKLFF. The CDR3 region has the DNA TGTGCCAGCAGGGGAGGGTCTCCAACTAATGAAAAACTGTTTTTT.

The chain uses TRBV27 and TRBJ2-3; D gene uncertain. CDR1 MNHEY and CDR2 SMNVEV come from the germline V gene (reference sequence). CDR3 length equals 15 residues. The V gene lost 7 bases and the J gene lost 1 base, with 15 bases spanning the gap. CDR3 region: CASTSVVLGTDTQYF. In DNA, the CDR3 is TGTGCCAGCACCTCCGTCGTTCTCGGCACAGATACGCAGTATTTT.

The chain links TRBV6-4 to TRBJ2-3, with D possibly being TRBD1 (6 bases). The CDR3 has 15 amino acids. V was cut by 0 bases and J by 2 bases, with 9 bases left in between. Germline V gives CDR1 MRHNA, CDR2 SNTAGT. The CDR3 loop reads CASSDSGQFTDTQYF. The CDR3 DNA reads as TGTGCCAGCAGTGACTCCGGACAGTTCACAGATACGCAGTATTTT.

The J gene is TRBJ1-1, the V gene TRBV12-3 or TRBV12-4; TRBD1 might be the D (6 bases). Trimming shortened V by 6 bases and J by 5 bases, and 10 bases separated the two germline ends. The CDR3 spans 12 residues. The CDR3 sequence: CASSRQVTEAFF. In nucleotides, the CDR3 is TGTGCCAGCAGCCGACAGGTTACTGAAGCTTTCTTT.

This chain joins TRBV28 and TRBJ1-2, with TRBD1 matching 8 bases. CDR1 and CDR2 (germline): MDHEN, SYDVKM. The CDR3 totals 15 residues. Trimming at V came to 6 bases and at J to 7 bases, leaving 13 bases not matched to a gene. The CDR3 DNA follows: TGTGCCAGCAGCCCCCCTGACAGGGGCAGCTCTGGCTACACCTTC. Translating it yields CASSPPDRGSSGYTF.

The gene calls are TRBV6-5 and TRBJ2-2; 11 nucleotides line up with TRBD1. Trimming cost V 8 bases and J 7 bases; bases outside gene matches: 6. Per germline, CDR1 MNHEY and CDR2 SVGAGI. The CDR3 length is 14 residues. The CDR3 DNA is TGTGCCAGCGTCGGACAGGGGGCGTTCGGGGAGCTGTTTTTT. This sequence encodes CASVGQGAFGELFF.

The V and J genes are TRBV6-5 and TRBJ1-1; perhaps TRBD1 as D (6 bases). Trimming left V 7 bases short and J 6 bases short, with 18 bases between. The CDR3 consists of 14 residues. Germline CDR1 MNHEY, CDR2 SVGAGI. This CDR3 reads CASTPRSGGAEAFF. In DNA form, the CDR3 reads TGTGCCAGCACCCCCAGGAGCGGGGGCGCTGAAGCTTTCTTT.

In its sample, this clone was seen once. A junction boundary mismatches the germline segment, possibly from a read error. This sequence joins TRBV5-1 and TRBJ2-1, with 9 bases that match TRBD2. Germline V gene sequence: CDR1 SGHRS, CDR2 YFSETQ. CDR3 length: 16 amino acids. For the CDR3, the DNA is TGTGCCAGCAGCCCGGGACTAGCCCGCCAGGGGAATGAGCAGTTCTTC. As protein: CASSPGLARQGNEQFF.

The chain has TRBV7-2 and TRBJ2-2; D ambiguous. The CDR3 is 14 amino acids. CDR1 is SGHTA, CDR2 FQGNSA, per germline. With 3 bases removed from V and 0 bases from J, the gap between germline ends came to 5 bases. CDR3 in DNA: TGTGCCAGCAGCTTTTCTGCGAACACCGGGGAGCTGTTTTTT. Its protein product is CASSFSANTGELFF. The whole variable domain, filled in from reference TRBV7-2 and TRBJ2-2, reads GAGVSQSPSNKVTEKGKDVELRCDPISGHTALYWYRQSLGQGLEFLIYFQGNSAPDKSGLPSDRFSAERTGGSVSTLTIQRTQQEDSAVYLCASSFSANTGELFFGEGSRLTVL.

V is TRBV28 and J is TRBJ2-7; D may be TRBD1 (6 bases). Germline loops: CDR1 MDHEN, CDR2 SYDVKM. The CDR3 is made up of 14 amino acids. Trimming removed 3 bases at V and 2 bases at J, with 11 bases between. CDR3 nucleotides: TGTGCCAGCAGTTTGGTGGGGGCCCCCTACGAGCAGTACTTC. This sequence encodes CASSLVGAPYEQYF.

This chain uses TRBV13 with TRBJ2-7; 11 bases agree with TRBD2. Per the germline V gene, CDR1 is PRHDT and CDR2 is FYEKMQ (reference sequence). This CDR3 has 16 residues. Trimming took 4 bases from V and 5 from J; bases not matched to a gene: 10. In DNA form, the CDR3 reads TGTGCCAGCAGCTCCAGACTAGCGGGGCTGCGCGACGAGCAGTACTTC. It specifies CASSSRLAGLRDEQYF.

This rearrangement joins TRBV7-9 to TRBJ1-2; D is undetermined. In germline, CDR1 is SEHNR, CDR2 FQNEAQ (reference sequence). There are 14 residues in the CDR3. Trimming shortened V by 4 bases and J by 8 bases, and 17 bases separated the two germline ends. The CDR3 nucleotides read TGTGCCAGCAGCTCCGATTATGATCTGCGGGGCTACACCTTC. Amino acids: CASSSDYDLRGYTF.

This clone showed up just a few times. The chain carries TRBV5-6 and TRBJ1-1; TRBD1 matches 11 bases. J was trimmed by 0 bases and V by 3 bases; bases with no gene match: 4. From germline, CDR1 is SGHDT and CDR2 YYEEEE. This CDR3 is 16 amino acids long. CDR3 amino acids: CASSSRTGGLNTEAFF. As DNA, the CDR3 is TGTGCCAGCAGCTCCCGGACAGGGGGCCTGAACACTGAAGCTTTCTTT.

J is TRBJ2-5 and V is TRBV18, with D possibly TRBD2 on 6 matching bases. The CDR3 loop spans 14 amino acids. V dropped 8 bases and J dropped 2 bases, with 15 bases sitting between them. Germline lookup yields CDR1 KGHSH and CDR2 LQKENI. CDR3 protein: CASLISGTQETQYF. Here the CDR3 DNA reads TGTGCCAGCCTTATTAGCGGAACTCAAGAGACCCAGTACTTC.

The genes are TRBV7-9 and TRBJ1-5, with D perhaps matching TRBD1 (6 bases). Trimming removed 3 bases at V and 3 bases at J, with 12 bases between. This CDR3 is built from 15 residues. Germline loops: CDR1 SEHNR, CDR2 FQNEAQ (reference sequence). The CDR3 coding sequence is TGTGCCAGCAGCTTGTCGGACAGACCCAATCAGCCCCAGCATTTT. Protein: CASSLSDRPNQPQHF.

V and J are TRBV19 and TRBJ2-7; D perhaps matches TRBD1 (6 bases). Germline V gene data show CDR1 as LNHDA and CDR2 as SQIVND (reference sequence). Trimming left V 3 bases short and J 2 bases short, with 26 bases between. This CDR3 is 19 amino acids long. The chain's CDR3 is CASSIELPGTTQWPYEQYF. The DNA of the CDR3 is TGTGCCAGTAGTATCGAACTACCAGGGACAACCCAATGGCCCTACGAGCAGTACTTC.

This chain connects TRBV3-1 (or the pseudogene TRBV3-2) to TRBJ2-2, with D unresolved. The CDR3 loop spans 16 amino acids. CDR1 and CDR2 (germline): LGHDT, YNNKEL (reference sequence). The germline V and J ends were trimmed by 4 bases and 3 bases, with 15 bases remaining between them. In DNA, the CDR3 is TGTGCCAGCAGCCCAGTGCTCGCCTTTCACACCGGGGAGCTGTTTTTT. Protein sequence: CASSPVLAFHTGELFF.

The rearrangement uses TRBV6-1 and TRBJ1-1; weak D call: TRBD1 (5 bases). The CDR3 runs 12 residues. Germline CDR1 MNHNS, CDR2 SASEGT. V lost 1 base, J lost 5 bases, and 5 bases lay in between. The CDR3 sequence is CASSEEGTEAFF. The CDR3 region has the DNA TGTGCCAGCAGTGAAGAGGGGACTGAAGCTTTCTTT.

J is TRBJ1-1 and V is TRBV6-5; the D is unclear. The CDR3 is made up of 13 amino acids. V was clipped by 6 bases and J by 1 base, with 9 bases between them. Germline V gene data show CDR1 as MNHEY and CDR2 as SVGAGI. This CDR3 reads CASSQTANTEAFF. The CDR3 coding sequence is TGTGCCAGCAGCCAAACAGCGAACACTGAAGCTTTCTTT.